The present T cell receptor beta chain was sequenced within a study of regulatory T cells in long-lasting Graves disease. Arm-PCR of CDR3 regions and iRepertoire HTBI primers were the basis on which TCR beta libraries were built. Each CDR3 protein gets one entry after TCRdb re-called the multiplex PCR reads with MiXCR. The table lists hundreds of thousands of distinct CDR3 sequences, about 14% of them singletons. Sample time point: newly diagnosed GD, antithyroid drugs for less than 3 months. Extracted RNA from PBMCs served as the source of the TCR library. At least ten counts were recorded for this clonotype. This CDR3 spans 15 amino acids. J gave up 1 base and V 4 bases, and 7 bases lay outside the gene matches. CDR1 is DFQATT, CDR2 SNEGSKA, per germline (reference sequence). These data are also associated with another study on T cells in Graves' hyperthyroidism and ophthalmopathy.

Source: peripheral blood mononuclear cells (PBMCs), taken at new diagnosis, from a patient treated with antithyroid drugs. The rearrangement uses TRBV20-1 and TRBJ2-1; 7 nucleotides agree with TRBD2. This receptor was identified in a young man with Graves disease. The CDR3 is CSATWREISYNEQFF. The CDR3 DNA reads TGCAGTGCTACGTGGCGGGAGATTTCCTACAATGAGCAGTTCTTC.